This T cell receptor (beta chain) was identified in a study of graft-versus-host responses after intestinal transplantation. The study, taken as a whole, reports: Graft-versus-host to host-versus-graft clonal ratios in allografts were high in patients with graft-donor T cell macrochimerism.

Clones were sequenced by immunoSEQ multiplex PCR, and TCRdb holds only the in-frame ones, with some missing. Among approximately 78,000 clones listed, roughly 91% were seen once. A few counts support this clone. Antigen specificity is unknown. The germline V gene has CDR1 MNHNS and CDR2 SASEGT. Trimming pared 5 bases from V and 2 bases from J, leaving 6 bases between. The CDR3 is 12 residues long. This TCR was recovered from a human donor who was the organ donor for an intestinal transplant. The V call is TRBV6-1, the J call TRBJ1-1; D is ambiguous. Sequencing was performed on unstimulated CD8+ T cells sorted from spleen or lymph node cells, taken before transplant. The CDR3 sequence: CASSHGNTEAFF. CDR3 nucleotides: TGTGCCAGCAGTCATGGAAACACTGAAGCTTTCTTT.